This is a list of T cell receptor beta chains from one sample in a study of spatial heterogeneity in lung cancer. From the 5' RACE reads, TCRdb called clonotypes with MiXCR, one entry per CDR3 protein. The profile shows 51,000 or so distinct CDR3 sequences, roughly 7% of them singletons. The source was PBMCs, collected at follow-up. The receptors were gathered from a female donor with early-stage non-small cell lung cancer. Both conserved end residues are part of each CDR3. D genes are given only for firm matches. Expanded clones get a size class; other rows say once, few or many, or leave the size out.

d_gene: -; abundance: few; v_gene: TRBV7-2; j_gene: TRBJ1-6; CDR3nt: TGTGCCAGCAGCTTATTGGGGGGGATAAATTCACCCCTCCACTTT; CDR3aa: CASSLLGGINSPLHF
d_gene: -; abundance: few; v_gene: TRBV18; j_gene: TRBJ2-7; CDR3nt: TGTGCCAGCTCCTCCGGAGGGGGGCCGTCCTACGAGCAGTACTTC; CDR3aa: CASSSGGGPSYEQYF
d_gene: -; abundance: few; v_gene: TRBV18; j_gene: TRBJ2-3; CDR3nt: TGTGCCAGCTCACCCCCTTCGGGGATAGGGGATACGCAGTATTTT; CDR3aa: CASSPPSGIGDTQYF
d_gene: -; abundance: -; v_gene: TRBV2; j_gene: TRBJ2-3; CDR3nt: TGTGCCAGCAGTGTGGGACGGCCAGATACGCAGTATTTT; CDR3aa: CASSVGRPDTQYF
d_gene: -; abundance: few; v_gene: TRBV29-1; j_gene: TRBJ1-2; CDR3nt: TGCAGCGTTGTTTTGATGCAAGAGGTAAATGGCTACACCTTC; CDR3aa: CSVVLMQEVNGYTF
d_gene: TRBD2; abundance: many; v_gene: TRBV4-1; j_gene: TRBJ2-5; CDR3nt: TGCGCCAGCAGCGCACCTAGCGGGGGGCTGAAAGAGACCCAGTACTTC; CDR3aa: CASSAPSGGLKETQYF
d_gene: TRBD1; abundance: many; v_gene: TRBV24-1; j_gene: TRBJ2-1; CDR3nt: TGTGCCACTGGGGACAGGGATCTGGATGAGCAGTTCTTC; CDR3aa: CATGDRDLDEQFF
d_gene: -; abundance: -; v_gene: TRBV7-6; j_gene: TRBJ1-2; CDR3nt: TGTGCCAGCAGCTTAGGGGGAGCTAACTATGGCTACACCTTC; CDR3aa: CASSLGGANYGYTF
d_gene: -; abundance: -; v_gene: TRBV5-1; j_gene: TRBJ2-7; CDR3nt: TGCGCCAGCAGCTTCGCAGGGAACAGCGACGAGCAGTACTTC; CDR3aa: CASSFAGNSDEQYF
d_gene: -; abundance: -; v_gene: TRBV12-3/TRBV12-4; j_gene: TRBJ2-7; CDR3nt: TGTGCCAGCAGTCCCCGCCCGGAGGGGTACTACGAGCAGTACTTC; CDR3aa: CASSPRPEGYYEQYF
d_gene: TRBD2; abundance: few; v_gene: TRBV5-1; j_gene: TRBJ2-1; CDR3nt: TGCGCCAGCAGCCCCGGACTAGCTGCCTACAATGAGCAGTTCTTC; CDR3aa: CASSPGLAAYNEQFF
d_gene: TRBD1; abundance: many; v_gene: TRBV28; j_gene: TRBJ1-2; CDR3nt: TGTGCCAGCAGTTCCGAGACAGGGTCATATGGCTACACCTTC; CDR3aa: CASSSETGSYGYTF
d_gene: TRBD2; abundance: few; v_gene: TRBV2; j_gene: TRBJ2-3; CDR3nt: TGTGCCAGCAGTGACCCCCCAGGACTAGCGGGGGGCAGCACAGATACGCAGTATTTT; CDR3aa: CASSDPPGLAGGSTDTQYF
d_gene: -; abundance: few; v_gene: TRBV29-1; j_gene: TRBJ1-1; CDR3nt: TGCAGCGTTGCTGGGGAGAGGTCGGGCACTGAAGCTTTCTTT; CDR3aa: CSVAGERSGTEAFF
d_gene: -; abundance: -; v_gene: TRBV27; j_gene: TRBJ2-3; CDR3nt: TGTGCCAGCTGGCGCATAGGTTCTGTTGGAGATACGCAGTATTTT; CDR3aa: CASWRIGSVGDTQYF
d_gene: -; abundance: many; v_gene: TRBV20-1; j_gene: TRBJ1-5; CDR3nt: TGCAGTGCTCGCTTCGGGGGCGCCAGCAATCAGCCCCAGCATTTT; CDR3aa: CSARFGGASNQPQHF
d_gene: -; abundance: many; v_gene: TRBV6-5; j_gene: TRBJ1-5; CDR3nt: TGTGCCAGCAGCCAACTGTCGGGGGTGGGCAATCAGCCCCAGCATTTT; CDR3aa: CASSQLSGVGNQPQHF
d_gene: -; abundance: -; v_gene: TRBV12-3/TRBV12-4; j_gene: TRBJ2-5; CDR3nt: TGTGCCAGCAGTACCCTAGAGACCCAGTACTTC; CDR3aa: CASSTLETQYF
d_gene: TRBD2; abundance: -; v_gene: TRBV18; j_gene: TRBJ2-3; CDR3nt: TGTGCCAGCTCACCATTTAGCGGGGGGAGCACAGATACGCAGTATTTT; CDR3aa: CASSPFSGGSTDTQYF
d_gene: -; abundance: many; v_gene: TRBV5-1; j_gene: TRBJ1-1; CDR3nt: TGCGCCAGCAGCTCAATGGGGAACACTGAAGCTTTCTTT; CDR3aa: CASSSMGNTEAFF
d_gene: TRBD1; abundance: many; v_gene: TRBV20-1; j_gene: TRBJ1-4; CDR3nt: TGCAGTGCTAGAGATGCGGCAAGACGGGACAGTAATGAAAAACTGTTTTTT; CDR3aa: CSARDAARRDSNEKLFF
d_gene: -; abundance: -; v_gene: TRBV30; j_gene: TRBJ2-1; CDR3nt: TGTGCCTGGAGGACTGCCGGAGGATCAGGGGAGCAGTTCTTC; CDR3aa: CAWRTAGGSGEQFF
d_gene: -; abundance: many; v_gene: TRBV7-9; j_gene: TRBJ2-3; CDR3nt: TGTGCCAGCGCCCCCCCCTCCACCGATACGCAGTATTTT; CDR3aa: CASAPPSTDTQYF
d_gene: -; abundance: -; v_gene: TRBV6-2/TRBV6-3; j_gene: TRBJ2-5; CDR3nt: TGTGCCAGCAGTAACGGGGGAACAGTTCAAGAGACCCAGTACTTC; CDR3aa: CASSNGGTVQETQYF
d_gene: -; abundance: -; v_gene: TRBV29-1; j_gene: TRBJ1-1; CDR3nt: TGCAGCGCCGGGATGACGATGAACACTGAAGCTTTCTTT; CDR3aa: CSAGMTMNTEAFF
d_gene: -; abundance: few; v_gene: TRBV11-2; j_gene: TRBJ1-1; CDR3nt: TGTGCCAGCAGCCCCCACCGGGCTACTGAAGCTTTCTTT; CDR3aa: CASSPHRATEAFF
d_gene: -; abundance: -; v_gene: TRBV7-2; j_gene: TRBJ1-2; CDR3nt: TGTGCCAGCAGCCCAGGGTTGGAGGCAGCCCTCTATGGCTACACCTTC; CDR3aa: CASSPGLEAALYGYTF
d_gene: TRBD2; abundance: many; v_gene: TRBV7-2; j_gene: TRBJ2-7; CDR3nt: TGTGCCAGCAGCCGCAGCGGGACTAGCGGGGGCTACGAGCAGTACTTC; CDR3aa: CASSRSGTSGGYEQYF
d_gene: -; abundance: few; v_gene: TRBV11-2; j_gene: TRBJ2-5; CDR3nt: TGTGCCTCCCCGGGGGTTGGCAGGGGAGAGACCCAGTACTTC; CDR3aa: CASPGVGRGETQYF
d_gene: -; abundance: -; v_gene: TRBV20-1; j_gene: TRBJ2-1; CDR3nt: TGCAGTGCTGCGGACTTTAGGAATGAGCAGTTCTTC; CDR3aa: CSAADFRNEQFF
d_gene: -; abundance: many; v_gene: TRBV28; j_gene: TRBJ1-4; CDR3nt: TGTGCCAGCAGTCCCTTAGGCGGGCCAACTAATGAAAAACTGTTTTTT; CDR3aa: CASSPLGGPTNEKLFF
d_gene: -; abundance: few; v_gene: TRBV7-9; j_gene: TRBJ2-3; CDR3nt: TGTGCCTCCTCGAGACCGATTCTCAGCACAGATACGCAGTATTTT; CDR3aa: CASSRPILSTDTQYF
d_gene: -; abundance: -; v_gene: TRBV14; j_gene: TRBJ1-6; CDR3nt: TGTGCCAGCAGCCAAGAGTTTCCTAATTCACCCCTCCACTTT; CDR3aa: CASSQEFPNSPLHF
d_gene: -; abundance: many; v_gene: TRBV28; j_gene: TRBJ2-1; CDR3nt: TGTGCCAGCAGTTTCCTGGTGCATGAGCAGTTCTTC; CDR3aa: CASSFLVHEQFF
d_gene: -; abundance: many; v_gene: TRBV5-1; j_gene: TRBJ1-1; CDR3nt: TGCGCCAGCAGCTTGGAGGCAGGAGAGTACACTGAAGCTTTCTTT; CDR3aa: CASSLEAGEYTEAFF
d_gene: -; abundance: -; v_gene: TRBV12-3/TRBV12-4; j_gene: TRBJ1-5; CDR3nt: TGTGCCAGCAGTCCGGGACTCGGACAGTACAATCAGCCCCAGCATTTT; CDR3aa: CASSPGLGQYNQPQHF
d_gene: -; abundance: few; v_gene: TRBV5-1; j_gene: TRBJ1-1; CDR3nt: TGCGCCAGCAGCTCCCAGGGATCCACTGAAGCTTTCTTT; CDR3aa: CASSSQGSTEAFF
d_gene: -; abundance: many; v_gene: TRBV12-5; j_gene: TRBJ1-1; CDR3nt: TGTGCTAGTGGTTTCCCGGACACTGAAGCTTTCTTT; CDR3aa: CASGFPDTEAFF
d_gene: -; abundance: -; v_gene: TRBV7-8; j_gene: TRBJ2-7; CDR3nt: TGTGCCAGCAGCTTAGATGGGACACTTGCCTACGAGCAGTACTTC; CDR3aa: CASSLDGTLAYEQYF
d_gene: -; abundance: few; v_gene: TRBV5-6; j_gene: TRBJ1-6; CDR3nt: TGTGCCAGCGCGCCCGGGACCGCTAATTCACCCCTCCACTTT; CDR3aa: CASAPGTANSPLHF
d_gene: TRBD2; abundance: -; v_gene: TRBV7-2; j_gene: TRBJ2-7; CDR3nt: TGTGCCAGCAGCTCCTCTAGCGGGGGAACCTACGAGCAGTACTTC; CDR3aa: CASSSSSGGTYEQYF
d_gene: -; abundance: many; v_gene: TRBV2; j_gene: TRBJ1-3; CDR3nt: TGTGCCAGCGGGGGGACTTCTGGAAACACCATATATTTT; CDR3aa: CASGGTSGNTIYF
d_gene: TRBD1; abundance: -; v_gene: TRBV5-1; j_gene: TRBJ1-5; CDR3nt: TGCGCCAGCAGCGATGGGACAGGGGGCTGGAGCAATCAGCCCCAGCATTTT; CDR3aa: CASSDGTGGWSNQPQHF
d_gene: -; abundance: many; v_gene: TRBV2; j_gene: TRBJ2-2; CDR3nt: TGTGCCAGCAGTTTGGACTCCTTGAACACCGGGGAGCTGTTTTTT; CDR3aa: CASSLDSLNTGELFF
d_gene: -; abundance: few; v_gene: TRBV20-1; j_gene: TRBJ2-1; CDR3nt: TGCAGTGCTACGTCCTACAATGAGCAGTTCTTC; CDR3aa: CSATSYNEQFF
d_gene: -; abundance: many; v_gene: TRBV5-1; j_gene: TRBJ1-2; CDR3nt: TGCGCCAGCAGCTTGACAGGGTCTAACTATGGCTACACCTTC; CDR3aa: CASSLTGSNYGYTF
d_gene: -; abundance: many; v_gene: TRBV7-9; j_gene: TRBJ1-1; CDR3nt: TGTGCCAGCAGCTTCGGGGACACTGAAGCTTTCTTT; CDR3aa: CASSFGDTEAFF
d_gene: -; abundance: -; v_gene: TRBV29-1; j_gene: TRBJ1-1; CDR3nt: TGCAGCGTGAACGAAGCTTTCTTT; CDR3aa: CSVNEAFF
d_gene: TRBD2; abundance: -; v_gene: TRBV7-2; j_gene: TRBJ2-1; CDR3nt: TGTGCCAGCAGCTCGGGACTAGCGGGGGACCCGGGGGTCTTC; CDR3aa: CASSSGLAGDPGVF
d_gene: TRBD2; abundance: few; v_gene: TRBV4-2; j_gene: TRBJ2-3; CDR3nt: TGTGCCAGCAGCCAAACTTTAGCGGGGGCGAACACAGATACGCAGTATTTT; CDR3aa: CASSQTLAGANTDTQYF
d_gene: -; abundance: few; v_gene: TRBV12-3/TRBV12-4; j_gene: TRBJ1-1; CDR3nt: TGTGCCAGCAGGGGGGAAACAGCGAACACTGAAGCTTTCTTT; CDR3aa: CASRGETANTEAFF
d_gene: -; abundance: many; v_gene: TRBV20-1; j_gene: TRBJ1-2; CDR3nt: TGCAGTGCTAGAGATGGACGGACAGTCGACTATGGCTACACCTTC; CDR3aa: CSARDGRTVDYGYTF
d_gene: -; abundance: many; v_gene: TRBV27; j_gene: TRBJ1-1; CDR3nt: TGTGCCAGCAGTCCCATAACACAGGGCCTGAACACTGAAGCTTTCTTT; CDR3aa: CASSPITQGLNTEAFF
d_gene: TRBD2; abundance: many; v_gene: TRBV10-3; j_gene: TRBJ2-7; CDR3nt: TGTGCCAATAGCGGGGGTTACGAGCAGTACTTC; CDR3aa: CANSGGYEQYF
d_gene: -; abundance: many; v_gene: TRBV15; j_gene: TRBJ2-5; CDR3nt: TGTGCCACCAGCAGACCCGTGGGAGGGGGAGAGACCCAGTACTTC; CDR3aa: CATSRPVGGGETQYF
d_gene: -; abundance: -; v_gene: TRBV27; j_gene: TRBJ1-1; CDR3nt: TGTGCCAGCAGCCCCTTGGACAAGGGAAGAGGAGCTTTCTTT; CDR3aa: CASSPLDKGRGAFF
d_gene: -; abundance: many; v_gene: TRBV7-9; j_gene: TRBJ1-1; CDR3nt: TGTGCCAGCAGCTCCCCGTCAGCCTGGAACACTGAAGCTTTCTTT; CDR3aa: CASSSPSAWNTEAFF
d_gene: TRBD1; abundance: -; v_gene: TRBV30; j_gene: TRBJ2-2; CDR3nt: TGTGCCTGGAACCGACAGGGTTGGCGGACCGGGGAGCTGTTTTTT; CDR3aa: CAWNRQGWRTGELFF
d_gene: TRBD1; abundance: many; v_gene: TRBV24-1; j_gene: TRBJ2-1; CDR3nt: TGTGCCACCAGTGATCCGGGACAGAGCTCCTACAATGAGCAGTTCTTC; CDR3aa: CATSDPGQSSYNEQFF